This is a list of T cell receptor beta chains from one sample in a study of shared clonotypes between healthy human individuals. Produced via immunoSEQ multiplex PCR; TCRdb's table is partial and in-frame only. The table includes millions of clones, roughly 94% detected once. The sample was naive CD4+ T cells sorted from blood. The receptors come from a man aged 18-30 years in good health. Both conserved end residues are part of each CDR3. A D gene is named only where the DNA matches it firmly. Not all rows give a size; the values are once, few, many and, for expanded clones, a class.

-	once	TRBV6-6	TRBJ2-1	CASTMGPRSEQFF	TGTGCCAGCACCATGGGACCCAGGAGTGAGCAGTTCTTC
-	-	TRBV5-1	TRBJ2-2	CASSLSRGGNSGELFF	TGCGCCAGCAGCTTATCGCGCGGGGGCAACTCCGGGGAGCTGTTTTTT
-	-	TRBV30	TRBJ2-1	CAWLTGSYNEQFF	TGTGCCTGGCTGACAGGTTCCTACAATGAGCAGTTCTTC
-	-	TRBV28	TRBJ2-4	CASSLGHSIQYF	TGTGCCAGCAGTTTGGGCCATTCCATTCAGTACTTC
TRBD2	-	TRBV5-4	TRBJ2-7	CASSLGLAGGNYEQYF	TGTGCCAGCAGCCTCGGGCTAGCGGGAGGTAACTACGAGCAGTACTTC
TRBD1	-	TRBV10-3	TRBJ2-3	CAIRTGVGTDTQYF	TGTGCCATCAGGACAGGGGTCGGCACAGATACGCAGTATTTT
-	-	TRBV28	TRBJ1-5	CASSFGQGNSQPQHF	TGTGCCAGCAGTTTCGGGCAGGGGAACAGTCAGCCCCAGCATTTT
-	-	TRBV7-2	TRBJ1-1	CASSLVALTEAFF	TGTGCCAGCAGCTTAGTGGCCCTCACTGAAGCTTTCTTT
TRBD2	-	TRBV2	TRBJ2-3	CASRELAGVDTQYF	TGTGCCAGCCGCGAACTAGCGGGGGTAGATACGCAGTATTTT
-	few	TRBV6-1	TRBJ1-6	CASTLDLSPLHF	TGTGCCAGCACCTTGGACCTCTCACCCCTCCACTTT
-	-	TRBV5-5	TRBJ2-7	CASTRGSTSYEQYF	TGTGCCAGCACCCGAGGGTCAACATCCTACGAGCAGTACTTC
TRBD1	-	TRBV18	TRBJ2-5	CASSPPGQGQETQYF	TGTGCCAGCTCACCCCCCGGACAGGGGCAAGAGACCCAGTACTTC
-	-	TRBV28	TRBJ1-3	CASNQGLGNTIYF	TGTGCCAGCAATCAGGGGTTAGGAAACACCATATATTTT
-	few	TRBV7-9	TRBJ1-5	CASSPFSDQPQHF	TGTGCCAGCAGCCCTTTTTCCGATCAGCCCCAGCATTTT
TRBD1	-	TRBV27	TRBJ1-2	CASGGQGLYGYTF	TGTGCCAGCGGGGGACAGGGGCTCTATGGCTACACCTTC
TRBD2	-	TRBV7-2	TRBJ2-1	CASSLGGLAFDEQFF	TGTGCCAGCAGCTTAGGGGGACTAGCATTCGATGAGCAGTTCTTC
-	-	TRBV2	TRBJ1-1	CASAWTDNTEAFF	TGTGCCAGCGCCTGGACCGATAACACTGAAGCTTTCTTT
-	-	TRBV28	TRBJ1-6	CASTTLRSGRNSPLHF	TGTGCCAGCACCACCCTAAGATCAGGGAGGAATTCACCCCTCCACTTT
-	-	TRBV27	TRBJ1-1	CASSLGLTNTEAFF	TGTGCCAGCAGTCTTGGACTGACGAACACTGAAGCTTTCTTT
-	-	TRBV18	TRBJ2-3	CASSPFEGTDTQYF	TGTGCCAGCTCACCCTTTGAGGGCACAGATACGCAGTATTTT
-	-	TRBV5-1	TRBJ1-6	CASSLETGGIRSPLHF	TGCGCCAGCAGCTTGGAAACAGGCGGGATTCGGTCACCCCTCCACTTT
-	-	TRBV7-2	TRBJ1-1	CASSLEVRGLNTEAFF	TGTGCCAGCAGCTTAGAGGTCAGGGGCTTGAACACTGAAGCTTTCTTT
-	-	TRBV6-5	TRBJ1-2	CASSSSGTGYGYTF	TGTGCCAGCAGTTCTTCCGGGACGGGCTATGGCTACACCTTC
TRBD1	-	TRBV5-1	TRBJ2-1	CASSPTGTGGYNEQFF	TGCGCCAGCAGCCCCACCGGGACAGGGGGTTACAATGAGCAGTTCTTC
-	-	TRBV7-8	TRBJ1-2	CASSLPPGTGYTF	TGTGCCAGCAGCTTACCCCCAGGGACCGGCTACACCTTC
TRBD2	once	TRBV4-3	TRBJ2-3	CASSWTSGDTDTQYF	TGCGCCAGCAGCTGGACTAGCGGGGACACAGATACGCAGTATTTT
-	-	TRBV5-4	TRBJ2-7	CASSEGGGEQYF	TGTGCCAGCAGCGAAGGGGGTGGGGAGCAGTACTTC
-	-	TRBV9	TRBJ2-3	CASSVGGSTDTQYF	TGTGCCAGCAGCGTAGGGGGGAGCACAGATACGCAGTATTTT
-	-	TRBV6-1	TRBJ2-3	CASSEWAGEGTDTQYF	TGTGCCAGCAGTGAATGGGCAGGGGAAGGAACAGATACGCAGTATTTT
TRBD1	-	TRBV6-6	TRBJ1-4	CASRRQGSKEKLFF	TGTGCCAGCAGGCGACAGGGGAGTAAGGAAAAACTGTTTTTT
TRBD2	-	TRBV7-2	TRBJ2-1	CASSRTSGGANEQFF	TGTGCCAGCAGCCGGACTAGCGGGGGGGCGAATGAGCAGTTCTTC
-	-	TRBV28	TRBJ1-2	CASSLQARPSRYTF	TGTGCCAGCAGTTTACAGGCACGGCCGTCTCGCTACACCTTC
TRBD1	-	TRBV7-9	TRBJ1-4	CASSLDRVGEKLFF	TGTGCCAGCAGCTTGGACAGGGTTGGGGAAAAACTGTTTTTT
-	-	TRBV5-1	TRBJ2-7	CASSLEMEKRLEQYF	TGCGCCAGCAGCTTGGAAATGGAGAAACGCCTCGAGCAGTACTTC
TRBD2	-	TRBV5-1	TRBJ2-3	CASSLAGVTDTQYF	TGCGCCAGCAGCCTGGCGGGAGTGACAGATACGCAGTATTTT
-	once	TRBV9	TRBJ2-2	CASSPRLQNTGELFF	TGTGCCAGCAGCCCGAGGCTGCAGAACACCGGGGAGCTGTTTTTT
TRBD1	-	TRBV28	TRBJ1-5	CASSLGTGLNQPQHF	TGTGCCAGCAGTTTAGGGACAGGTCTCAATCAGCCCCAGCATTTT
TRBD2	-	TRBV10-3	TRBJ2-7	CAISESSGRALTYEQYF	TGTGCCATCAGTGAATCGAGCGGGAGGGCCCTCACCTACGAGCAGTACTTC
-	-	TRBV18	TRBJ2-7	CASSPPGVPYEQYF	TGTGCCAGCTCACCACCGGGGGTCCCCTACGAGCAGTACTTC
TRBD1	-	TRBV10-1	TRBJ1-1	CASSPTGMNTEAFF	TGCGCCAGCAGCCCGACAGGGATGAACACTGAAGCTTTCTTT
-	-	TRBV30	TRBJ1-1	CAWSLTQLKRTPNTEAFF	TGTGCCTGGAGTCTCACCCAACTGAAAAGGACCCCGAACACTGAAGCTTTCTTT
-	-	TRBV10-2	TRBJ1-1	CASSETPATEAFF	TGCGCCAGCAGTGAGACTCCAGCAACTGAAGCTTTCTTT
-	once	TRBV2	TRBJ1-2	CASSEQGNYGYTF	TGTGCCAGCAGTGAACAGGGGAACTATGGCTACACCTTC
TRBD2	-	TRBV2	TRBJ2-7	CASSVSRKAGESYEQYF	TGTGCCAGCAGTGTATCTAGGAAAGCGGGAGAGTCCTACGAGCAGTACTTC
-	-	TRBV9	TRBJ1-3	CASSVTSSGNTIYF	TGTGCCAGCAGCGTAACAAGCTCTGGAAACACCATATATTTT
-	-	TRBV11-1	TRBJ2-2	CASSLVGGSRTGELFF	TGTGCCAGCAGCTTAGTGGGTGGGAGCAGGACCGGGGAGCTGTTTTTT
-	-	TRBV7-9	TRBJ2-3	CASSLDPATDTQYF	TGTGCCAGCAGCTTAGACCCAGCGACAGATACGCAGTATTTT
TRBD1	once	TRBV30	TRBJ1-2	CAWSLTGNGYTF	TGTGCCTGGAGTCTGACAGGGAACGGCTACACCTTC
TRBD2	-	TRBV30	TRBJ2-3	CAPRAQREGTDTQYF	TGTGCCCCGAGGGCCCAGCGGGAGGGGACAGATACGCAGTATTTT
TRBD2	once	TRBV6-5	TRBJ2-7	CASGRGRGVYEQYF	TGTGCCAGCGGGAGGGGTAGAGGAGTCTACGAGCAGTACTTC
-	-	TRBV2	TRBJ1-1	CASRLNTEAFF	TGTGCCAGCAGGCTGAACACTGAAGCTTTCTTT
-	-	TRBV5-4	TRBJ1-3	CASSLAGTFSGNTIYF	TGTGCCAGCAGCTTGGCCGGGACCTTCTCTGGAAACACCATATATTTT